Each of the 22 T cell receptor beta chains below was sequenced from the same sample in a study of human T cells and chemical hapten exposure. TCRdb passed the RACE reads through MiXCR, listing each CDR3 protein once. The sample holds tens of thousands of distinct CDR3 sequences; approximately 11% are singletons and the top ten take approximately 5.5%. As for time point: pre-sensitization, week 0. The treatment was: therapeutic diphenylcyclopropenone sensitization with weekly scalp DPC. The material was whole blood, obtained in connection with sensitization to the hapten diphenylcyclopropenone (DPC). The receptors stem from a woman aged 50 to 65 with alopecia areata. Some clones in this sample may be carry-over from other donors' samples.

This clonotype was picked up many times. The chain uses TRBV15 and TRBJ2-3, with 15 bases lining up with TRBD2. The germline V gene has CDR1 LNHNV and CDR2 YYDKDF (reference sequence). J lost 6 bases, V lost 8 bases, and 9 bases had no gene match. CDR3 length: 16 residues. In nucleotides, the CDR3 is TGTGCCACCGGGATAGGACTAGCGGGGGGGCAGGATACGCAGTATTTT. It is translated as CATGIGLAGGQDTQYF.

This clonotype showed up many times. This chain uses TRBV15 with TRBJ2-3; 9 bases are a match to TRBD2. The CDR3 covers 19 residues. With V trimmed by 1 base and J by 0 bases, 11 bases remained unmatched. CDR1 and CDR2 (germline): LNHNV, YYDKDF (reference sequence). The CDR3, as DNA: TGTGCCACCAGCAGAGGTGAAGCGGGAGGCCCAGCTAGCACAGATACGCAGTATTTT. This sequence encodes CATSRGEAGGPASTDTQYF.

V and J are TRBV28 and TRBJ1-3; D is ambiguous. Germline V gene data show CDR1 as MDHEN and CDR2 as SYDVKM. The CDR3 length is 13 residues. Trimming took off 6 bases at V and 2 bases at J, with 8 bases between the two ends. The chain's CDR3 is CASSLRAGNTIYF. The CDR3 DNA reads TGTGCCAGCAGCTTACGGGCTGGAAACACCATATATTTT.

This clonotype has only a few counts. The chain uses TRBV6-5 and TRBJ1-2; D not resolved. V lost 0 bases to trimming and J lost 4 bases, with 12 bases between them. This CDR3 contains 15 residues. Germline CDR1 and CDR2: MNHEY and SVGAGI. The CDR3 sequence is CASSYSPGVFYGYTF. Written as DNA, the CDR3 is TGTGCCAGCAGTTACTCGCCCGGGGTATTCTATGGCTACACCTTC.

This clonotype has a handful of counts. V is TRBV10-3 and J is TRBJ2-2; 14 bases align to TRBD2. Germline values: CDR1 ENHRY, CDR2 SYGVKD. The CDR3 consists of 15 residues. The V and J ends lost 10 bases and 7 bases, in that order; junction bases with no gene match: 8. Written as DNA, the CDR3 is TGTGCCACCGGGACTAGCGGGGGTCACAGCGGGGAGCTGTTTTTT. It yields the protein CATGTSGGHSGELFF.

This clonotype was seen only a few times. This chain links TRBV10-2 with TRBJ2-7; D remains unclear. V gave up 6 bases and J gave up 4 bases, with 13 bases separating them. Germline loops: CDR1 WSHSY, CDR2 SAAADI. The CDR3 length is 13 residues. In DNA form, the CDR3 reads TGCGCCAGCAGATCGGGCCTCCCGTACGAGCAGTACTTC. Its protein is CASRSGLPYEQYF.

This clonotype has at least ten counts. The chain is built from TRBV6-6 and TRBJ1-6; the D is unclear. V was shortened by 0 bases and J by 8 bases, with 17 bases between the two germline ends. The CDR3 covers 17 residues. CDR1 is MNHNY, CDR2 SVGAGI, per germline (reference sequence). The CDR3, as DNA: TGTGCCAGCAGTTACTCCAACTCAAGGTTGGTCGATTCACCCCTCCACTTT. It encodes CASSYSNSRLVDSPLHF.

The chain combines TRBV20-1 with TRBJ1-1; no firm D call. V shed 7 bases and J shed 3 bases, with 12 bases lying between them. Germline V gene lookup returns CDR1 DFQATT and CDR2 SNEGSKA (reference sequence). There are 12 residues in the CDR3. CDR3 coding DNA: TGCAGTGTACGGGAGGTAGACACTGAAGCTTTCTTT. As protein: CSVREVDTEAFF.

The chain recombines TRBV20-1 with TRBJ1-4; the D is unclear. CDR3 length: 14 amino acids. V was shortened by 3 bases and J by 5 bases, with 13 bases between the two germline ends. Germline lookup yields CDR1 DFQATT and CDR2 SNEGSKA (reference sequence). In nucleotides, the CDR3 is TGCAGTGCTAGCCCTCCGGGGAGGAATGAAAAACTGTTTTTT. It specifies CSASPPGRNEKLFF.

The V and J genes are TRBV4-1 and TRBJ2-4; D is undetermined. This CDR3 is 14 amino acids long. Trimming removed 6 bases from V and 0 bases from J, with 9 bases in between. Germline V gives CDR1 MGHRA, CDR2 YSYEKL. CDR3 in DNA: TGCGCCAGCAGAAAATCGGTAGCCAAAAACATTCAGTACTTC. This encodes CASRKSVAKNIQYF.

This clonotype occurred many times. This chain uses TRBV11-2 with TRBJ2-7, with TRBD2 matching over 8 bases. Germline CDR1 is SGHAT and CDR2 is FQNNGV. V was clipped by 5 bases and J by 2 bases; unmatched bases: 11. CDR3 length: 16 residues. This CDR3 is CASSPRLALKTYEQYF. The DNA for the CDR3 is TGTGCCAGCAGCCCCAGACTAGCGCTGAAAACCTACGAGCAGTACTTC.

The table lists this clonotype with many counts. The CDR3 sequence is CASSVGHRGKVGYTF. DNA of the CDR3: TGTGCCAGCAGCGTAGGGCACAGGGGGAAAGTTGGCTACACCTTC. The J gene is TRBJ1-2, the V gene TRBV9; 8 bases match TRBD1. Trimming cost V 0 bases and J 7 bases; bases outside gene matches: 8. CDR1 and CDR2 (germline): SGDLS, YYNGEE. The CDR3 length is 15 residues. The complete variable domain, with remaining parts taken from reference TRBV9 and TRBJ1-2, reads DSGVTQTPKHLITATGQRVTLRCSPRSGDLSVYWYQQSLDQGLQFLIQYYNGEERAKGNILERFSAQQFPDLHSELNLSSLELGDSALYFCASSVGHRGKVGYTFGSGTRLTVV.

This clonotype was observed a few times. The chain combines TRBV5-1 with TRBJ2-1, with TRBD2 matching 8 bases. Trimming at V came to 4 bases and at J to 8 bases, leaving 11 bases not matched to a gene. The CDR3 is 15 amino acids. From germline, CDR1 is SGHRS and CDR2 YFSETQ. CDR3 sequence: CASSQPGLVMHEQFF. The CDR3 coding sequence is TGCGCCAGCAGCCAGCCGGGACTAGTGATGCATGAGCAGTTCTTC.

There are a few counts of this clonotype. The CDR3 loop is CASSQGGTTYGYTF. The CDR3 DNA reads TGTGCCAGCAGCCAAGGCGGGACCACGTATGGCTACACCTTC. The chain couples TRBV3-1 to TRBJ1-2, with D maybe TRBD1 (5 bases). V lost 1 base to trimming and J lost 5 bases, with 11 bases between them. The CDR3 sequence is 14 residues long. Germline V lookup: CDR1 LGHDT, CDR2 YNNKEL (reference sequence).

This chain uses TRBV2 with TRBJ1-2, with D tentatively TRBD1 (5 bases). Germline V gene sequence: CDR1 SNHLY, CDR2 FYNNEI. The CDR3 has 13 amino acids. V lost 3 bases to trimming and J lost 8 bases, with 13 bases between them. Here the CDR3 reads CASSERQTLGYTF. CDR3 DNA: TGTGCCAGCAGTGAGCGACAGACCCTAGGCTACACCTTC.

This clonotype was picked up many times. The chain employs TRBV13 and TRBJ2-2; D is unclear. This CDR3 comprises 16 residues. Germline V gives CDR1 PRHDT, CDR2 FYEKMQ (reference sequence). V lost 2 bases, J lost 5 bases, and 15 bases lay in between. CDR3 protein: CASSLSVQSWTGELFF. The CDR3 DNA is TGTGCCAGCAGCTTATCGGTGCAGTCTTGGACCGGGGAGCTGTTTTTT.

V is TRBV30 and J is TRBJ2-4, with a tentative D call TRBD2 (6 bases). The V end lost 8 bases, the J end lost 0 bases, and 23 bases lay between the germline ends. Germline CDR1 is GTSNPN and CDR2 is SVGIG (reference sequence). The CDR3 is 17 amino acids. Written as DNA, the CDR3 is TGTGCCGGCCGCGGAGGGGCGCGGGATGTAGCCAAAAACATTCAGTACTTC. It yields the protein CAGRGGARDVAKNIQYF.

CDR3 region: CASSRDGVHEQYF. In DNA, the CDR3 is TGTGCCAGCAGCCGGGACGGGGTTCACGAGCAGTACTTC. The rearrangement links TRBV6-5 to TRBJ2-7; D is tentatively TRBD1 or TRBD2 (5 bases each). The CDR3 length is 13 residues. CDR1 MNHEY and CDR2 SVGAGI come from the germline V gene. V was shortened by 6 bases and J by 5 bases, with 14 bases between the two germline ends.

V and J are TRBV28 and TRBJ1-5, with D hard to call. Germline lookup yields CDR1 MDHEN and CDR2 SYDVKM. The ends were cut back, 4 bases at V and 0 bases at J, with 7 bases in the middle. The CDR3 is 14 amino acids. The CDR3 nucleotides are TGTGCCAGCAGTTCCGCAGGTAGCAATCAGCCCCAGCATTTT. Its protein product is CASSSAGSNQPQHF.

This clonotype was seen only a few times. The chain carries TRBV10-2 and TRBJ1-1, with D maybe TRBD1 (5 bases). Germline CDR1 is WSHSY and CDR2 is SAAADI. The CDR3 runs 10 residues. V lost 8 bases to trimming and J lost 7 bases, with 8 bases between them. The CDR3 coding sequence is TGCGCCAGCGGGACGGATGAAGCTTTCTTT. It codes for CASGTDEAFF.

Remarks on this clonotype: This clone may be a read error of a much larger clone one base away. V gene TRBV20-1 combines with J gene TRBJ1-2; D remains ambiguous. This CDR3 is 14 amino acids long. The germline gives CDR1 DFQATT, CDR2 SNEGSKA (reference sequence). CDR3 nucleotides: TGCAATGCTAGAGATCCAAACCTTAACTATGGCTACACCTTC. Translated, it gives CNARDPNLNYGYTF.

This clonotype was counted ten times or more. The chain couples TRBV7-9 to TRBJ2-5; TRBD1 might be the D (6 bases). This CDR3 region has 15 residues. Deletions cut 5 bases from V and 5 bases from J, with 18 bases between. From germline, CDR1 is SEHNR and CDR2 FQNEAQ (reference sequence). CDR3 sequence (DNA): TGTGCCAGCAGCCTATTCTCCGGGACAAAGGAGACCCAGTACTTC. Encoded protein: CASSLFSGTKETQYF.